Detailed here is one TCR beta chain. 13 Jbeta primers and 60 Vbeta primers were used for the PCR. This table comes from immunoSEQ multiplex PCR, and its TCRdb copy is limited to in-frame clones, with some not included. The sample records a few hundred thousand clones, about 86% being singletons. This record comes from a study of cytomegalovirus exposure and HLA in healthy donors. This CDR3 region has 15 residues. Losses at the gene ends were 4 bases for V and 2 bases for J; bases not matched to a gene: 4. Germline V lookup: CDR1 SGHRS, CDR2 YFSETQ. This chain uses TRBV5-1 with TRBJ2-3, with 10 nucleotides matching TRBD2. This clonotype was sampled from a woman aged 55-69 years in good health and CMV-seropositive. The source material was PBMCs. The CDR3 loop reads CASSRTSGNTDTQYF. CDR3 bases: TGCGCCAGCAGCAGAACTAGCGGGAACACAGATACGCAGTATTTT. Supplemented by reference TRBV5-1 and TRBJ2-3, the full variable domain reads KAGVTQTPRYLIKTRGQQVTLSCSPISGHRSVSWYQQTPGQGLQFLFEYFSETQRNKGNFPGRFSGRQFSNSRSEMNVSTLELGDSALYLCASSRTSGNTDTQYFGPGTRLTVL.